Reported below is one T cell receptor beta chain. The data were obtained in a study of T cell changes during pregnancy in multiple sclerosis. This table comes from immunoSEQ multiplex PCR, and its TCRdb copy is limited to in-frame clones, with some not included. Here the sample spans fewer than 85,000 clones, roughly nine tenths being singletons. J lost 6 bases, V lost 2 bases, and 8 bases had no gene match. The germline CDR1 and CDR2 sequences are KGHSH and LQKENI. This CDR3 region has 16 residues. Sequencing used peripheral blood, obtained in the first trimester of pregnancy. The chain employs TRBV18 and TRBJ2-1; 9 bases are a match to TRBD2. The source is a female donor in good health, enrolled as a control in a pregnancy study. This CDR3 is CASSPMKLAGVNEQFF. The CDR3 coding sequence is TGTGCCAGCTCACCAATGAAGTTAGCGGGGGTCAATGAGCAGTTCTTC.